This T cell receptor (beta chain) was identified in a study of shared clonotypes between healthy human individuals (dated by TCRdb to 2019 to 2021). Regarding the complete study: The cohort included three men and a couple of women between 18 and 49 years of age. Blood TCR repertoires of a handful of healthy adults were deeply sequenced to estimate repertoire size and the extent of clonotype sharing between individuals. To increase sequencing depth and limit assay-specific biases, TCR repertoire library preparation and sequencing were carried out by different laboratories using diverse techniques. For each donor, CD4 naive and CD4 memory were each given three plates, CD8 naive was given two plates, and CD8 memory was given one plate. Between about 0.94 and 8.9 billion PBMCs per donor were obtained by leukapheresis.

As regards this clone: What this receptor recognizes is not known. No base quality values were provided; no much bigger clone lies one nucleotide off. Other nucleotide sequences in the sample specify the same CDR3.

From cysteine to phenylalanine, the CDR3 is 13 amino acids long. Kept here is only the CDR3 DNA, which spans 39 bases and is read in frame from base 1. Reading the germline V gene (reference sequence) gives CDR1 SEHNR and CDR2 FQNEAQ. Between the V and J ends, shortened by 1 base and 6 bases respectively, the junction contains 8 bases. Results the study describes overall, beyond this receptor: The small number of donors limited the genetic and exposure-history diversity represented. Pairwise subsampling led to the expectation that sequencing depth would affect the degree of clonotype sharing among donors. Rarefaction of sorted-subset datasets indicated incomplete sequencing despite the large sequencing depth. Sampling was restricted to blood, and TCR repertoires in tissues likely differ from the TCR repertoires found in blood. Larger estimated clonotype richness was generally found for naive subsets than for memory subsets. Compared with non-shared clonotypes, the clonotypes found in all four sorted-subset donors had higher generation probabilities. Across a handful of donors, about 4.5% of naive CD4, approximately 3.6% of naive CD8, 2.3% of memory CD4, and 0.3% to 0.45% of memory CD8 clonotypes were shared.

Donors were healthy HIV-negative adults with no recently reported acute infections or vaccinations. Every donor was a Caucasian adult residing in Nashville, Tennessee, USA. CD4+ T cells were enriched by magnetic negative selection; naive cells were then positively selected on CD45RA, and the negative fraction formed the memory subset. After blood collection by leukapheresis, PBMCs were isolated using Ficoll-Histopaque density gradient centrifugation and then cryopreserved in the vapor phase of liquid nitrogen. Purity and quantity of every magnetically sorted T cell population were checked by analytical flow cytometry. Each sorted fraction had its genomic DNA isolated and then quantified by UV absorbance on a Nanodrop 2000c. TCR CDR3 regions were amplified from genomic DNA by multiplex PCR using the deep immunoSEQ assay. For each cell subset, the extracted genomic DNA was distributed evenly across all wells of several immunoSEQ 96-well plates, and each plate served as one replicate. For sorted subsets, each replicate PCR was loaded with 200 ng genomic DNA, equivalent to 30,000 or so T cell genomes. Purified libraries were measured with a Qubit 3.0 fluorometer, size-checked on a Bioanalyzer 2100, and measured again with the KAPA Library Quantification kit. Each immunoSEQ 96-well plate was sequenced on its own single-read 150-cycle Illumina NextSeq 550 flow cell. As for the authors' bioinformatics: The immunoSEQ output contained only junctional sequences without quality scores, so filtering could not match that applied to full-length reads. To assign V/J genes and CDR3, sequences were annotated using PyIR, a Python wrapper for IgBLAST v1.9, with IMGT germline references. Reads with weak V/J assignments (E-value above 1e-6), missing CDR3, stop codons, out-of-frame junctions, or ambiguous translated residues were removed. V3J clonotypes were defined by identical inferred V gene, J gene, and CDR3 amino acid sequence. The percentage overlap between two repertoires was calculated by dividing the number of shared unique clonotypes by the size of the smaller repertoire. RTK rarefaction, the Chao1 estimator, and Recon v2.1 estimates of unobserved clonotypes were used to assess repertoire richness. Generation probabilities were computed with OLGA for all TCRbeta clonotypes obtained by the gDNA method from several donors. TCRdb provides this immuneACCESS table in a form limited to in-frame rearrangements. Some clones are lacking; in checked studies, under half of them reflect an unresolved V gene, and why the rest are absent is not known. V and J calls and clone size are copied from that table; D and trimming were computed from the DNA. The sample records around 2.5 million clones, 93% of which are singletons. About 0.34% of the sample is held by the ten biggest clonotypes.

The specimen sequenced was naive CD4+ T cells from PBMCs. The sample's cell subset or site, from its label and the paper: CD45RA+ positively selected. The rearranged chain carries TRBV7-9 and TRBJ2-3; the D gene cannot be named for sure. The clonotype was recovered from a young man in good health. Some clones in this sample may be carry-over from other donors' samples. DNA sequence: TGTGCCAGCAGCTTAGGGGGATTGGATACGCAGTATTTT. This is translated as CASSLGGLDTQYF.